This is a list of T cell receptor beta chains from one sample in a study of blood T cell repertoires in COVID-19. Generated by immunoSEQ multiplex PCR, the TCRdb table keeps only in-frame clones and is missing some. The data show about 250,000 clones, with less than 90% seen just once and 2.5% to 3.5% held by the top ten. The sequenced sample consisted of PBMCs or T cells enriched from blood (not recorded which). These receptors were obtained from a woman between 45 and 65 years old who had recovered from COVID-19. Each CDR3 is given with its conserved first and last residue. D genes are given only for firm matches.

J,D,V,DNA,CDR3
TRBJ1-5,.,TRBV6-5,TGTGCCAGCAAGACGGGGTGGGATCAGCCCCAGCATTTT,CASKTGWDQPQHF
TRBJ2-2,.,TRBV7-9,TGTGCCAGCAGCTTAGACGGGAGTACGGTCGGGGAGCTGTTTTTT,CASSLDGSTVGELFF
TRBJ2-5,.,TRBV18,TGTGCCAGCTCACCATACAGGACCCAAGAGACCCAGTACTTC,CASSPYRTQETQYF
TRBJ2-1,TRBD2,TRBV6-4,TGTGCCAGCAGTGACTCGGCGGGAGGGCCTTATGAGCAGTTCTTC,CASSDSAGGPYEQFF
TRBJ2-5,TRBD1,TRBV11-2,TGTGCCAGCAGCGCCGTGACAGGGGTCGAGACCCAGTACTTC,CASSAVTGVETQYF
TRBJ2-3,TRBD2,TRBV11-2,TGTGCCAGCAGCTCAACAAGCGGGGGGGCCACAGATACGCAGTATTTT,CASSSTSGGATDTQYF
TRBJ1-5,.,TRBV7-2,TGTGCCAGCAGTTATGGACAGATAAATAGCAATCAGCCCCAGCATTTT,CASSYGQINSNQPQHF
TRBJ1-3,.,TRBV7-2,TGTGCCAGCAGCTTAGACAGAACTGGAAACACCATATATTTT,CASSLDRTGNTIYF
TRBJ2-1,TRBD1,TRBV7-2,TGTGCCAGCATCGCTACAGGGGTTAATGAGCAGTTCTTC,CASIATGVNEQFF
TRBJ2-2,.,TRBV11-3,TGTGCCAGCAGCTCACAACAGGGTTTCACCGGGGAGCTGTTTTTT,CASSSQQGFTGELFF
TRBJ2-3,.,TRBV6-2/TRBV6-3,TGTGCCAGCAGTTACGATCCTCAGAGCACAGATACGCAGTATTTT,CASSYDPQSTDTQYF
TRBJ2-1,TRBD2,TRBV4-1,TGCGCCAGCAGCCCTCGGTTAGCGGGAGAAATAAGGAATGAGCAGTTCTTC,CASSPRLAGEIRNEQFF
TRBJ2-2,.,TRBV28,TGTGCCAGCAGTTCGTCCGGGGAGCTGTTTTTT,CASSSSGELFF
TRBJ2-1,TRBD2,TRBV5-1,TGCGCCAGCAGCTTGGTGCCTAGCGGGGCCTCAGGAGGATCCTACAATGAGCAGTTCTTC,CASSLVPSGASGGSYNEQFF